This TCR beta chain was recorded in a study of regulatory T cells in long-lasting Graves disease. The CDR3 is 11 residues long. Looked up from germline, CDR1 is MDHEN and CDR2 is SYDVKM. V was shortened by 3 bases and J by 7 bases, with 7 bases between the two germline ends. In this sample, this clonotype turned up many times. Arm-PCR of CDR3 regions and iRepertoire HTBI primers were the basis on which TCR beta libraries were built. TCRdb passed the multiplex PCR reads through MiXCR, listing each CDR3 protein once. The sample gives about 430,000 distinct CDR3 sequences, roughly a fifth of which show up once; more than 13% is in the top ten. Noted time point: persistent/refractory GD, antithyroid drugs over 5 years with positive TRAb. PBMC RNA served as the TCR library source.

The starting material was peripheral blood mononuclear cells (PBMCs), obtained when the disease was refractory, from a patient treated with antithyroid drugs. The sequence derives from a female donor with Graves disease. The gene calls are TRBV28 and TRBJ2-7; D not resolved. The CDR3: CASSFRREQYF. The CDR3 region has the DNA TGTGCCAGCAGTTTTCGACGAGAGCAGTACTTC.